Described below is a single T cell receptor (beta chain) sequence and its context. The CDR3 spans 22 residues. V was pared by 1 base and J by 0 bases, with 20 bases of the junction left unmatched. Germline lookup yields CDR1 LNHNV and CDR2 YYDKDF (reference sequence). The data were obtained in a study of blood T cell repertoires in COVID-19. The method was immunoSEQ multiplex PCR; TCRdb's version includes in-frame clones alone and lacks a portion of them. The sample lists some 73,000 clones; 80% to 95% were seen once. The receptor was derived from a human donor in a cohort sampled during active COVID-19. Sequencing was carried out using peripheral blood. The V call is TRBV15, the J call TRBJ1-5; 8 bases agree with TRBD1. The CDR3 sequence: CATSRVSATGGGILYSNQPQHF. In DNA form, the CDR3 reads TGTGCCACCAGCAGAGTTTCCGCAACAGGGGGAGGAATATTGTATAGCAATCAGCCCCAGCATTTT.